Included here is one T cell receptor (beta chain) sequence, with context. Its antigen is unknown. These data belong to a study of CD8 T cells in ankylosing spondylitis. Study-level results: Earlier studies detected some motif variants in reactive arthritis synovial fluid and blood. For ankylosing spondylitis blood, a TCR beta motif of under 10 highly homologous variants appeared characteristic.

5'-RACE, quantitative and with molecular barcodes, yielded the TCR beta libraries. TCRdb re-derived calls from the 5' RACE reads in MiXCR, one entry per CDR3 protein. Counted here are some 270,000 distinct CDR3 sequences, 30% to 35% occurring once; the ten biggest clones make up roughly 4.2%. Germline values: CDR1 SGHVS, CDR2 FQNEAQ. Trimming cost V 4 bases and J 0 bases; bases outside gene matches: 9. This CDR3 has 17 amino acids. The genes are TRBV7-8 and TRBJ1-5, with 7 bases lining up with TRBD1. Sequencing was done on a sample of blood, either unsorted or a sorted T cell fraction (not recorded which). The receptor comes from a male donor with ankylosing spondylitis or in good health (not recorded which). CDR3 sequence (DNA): TGTGCCAGCAGCTCCGGGACAGCCCAATATAGCAATCAGCCCCAGCATTTT. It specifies CASSSGTAQYSNQPQHF.